This T cell receptor beta chain appears in the sequencing data of a study of blood T cell repertoires in COVID-19. CDR3 length equals 13 residues. Germline V lookup: CDR1 MNHEY, CDR2 SMNVEV (reference sequence). J lost 2 bases, V lost 6 bases, and 4 bases had no gene match. Some clones are missing from TCRdb's copy, which holds only in-frame ones; the method was immunoSEQ multiplex PCR. The sample records 200,000 to 250,000 clones, 65% to 90% being singletons. The chain combines TRBV27 with TRBJ2-7, with 7 bases lining up with TRBD1. The receptor comes from a man aged 45-65 years with COVID-19, enrolled during active disease. Material: peripheral blood. The CDR3: CASSRTGAYEQYF. The CDR3 DNA reads as TGTGCCAGCAGCCGGACAGGAGCCTACGAGCAGTACTTC.